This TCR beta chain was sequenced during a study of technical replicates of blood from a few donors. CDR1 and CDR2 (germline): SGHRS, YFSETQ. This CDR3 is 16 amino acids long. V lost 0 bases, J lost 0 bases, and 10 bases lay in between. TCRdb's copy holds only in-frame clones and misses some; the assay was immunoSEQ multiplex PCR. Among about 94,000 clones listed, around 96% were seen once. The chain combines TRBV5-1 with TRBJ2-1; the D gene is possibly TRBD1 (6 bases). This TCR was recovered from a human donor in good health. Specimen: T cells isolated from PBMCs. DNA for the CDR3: TGCGCCAGCAGCTTGGCCACAGGGAGCTCCTACAATGAGCAGTTCTTC. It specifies CASSLATGSSYNEQFF.